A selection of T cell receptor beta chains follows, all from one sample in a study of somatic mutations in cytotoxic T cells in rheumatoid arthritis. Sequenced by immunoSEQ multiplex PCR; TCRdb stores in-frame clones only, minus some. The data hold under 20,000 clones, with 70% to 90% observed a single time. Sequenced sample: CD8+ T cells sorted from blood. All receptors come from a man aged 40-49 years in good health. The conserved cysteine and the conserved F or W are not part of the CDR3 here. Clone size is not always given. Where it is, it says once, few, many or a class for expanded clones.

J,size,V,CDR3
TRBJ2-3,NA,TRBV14,ASNLPGQTDTQY
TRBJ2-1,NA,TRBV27,ASSSASSYNEQF
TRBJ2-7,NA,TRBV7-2,ASSTRQGSYEQY
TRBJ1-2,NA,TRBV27,ASSRTGTYYELANYGYT
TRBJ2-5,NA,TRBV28,ASSLPLLEGEGETQY
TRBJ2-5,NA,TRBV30,AWSVFGLPKETQY
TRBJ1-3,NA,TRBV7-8,ASSLYVVIAGTGELSGNTIY
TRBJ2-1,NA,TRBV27,ASSFSRNEQF
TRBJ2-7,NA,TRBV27,ASSYGQGYNEQY
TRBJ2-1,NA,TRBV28,ASSWGLAGGYSYNEQF
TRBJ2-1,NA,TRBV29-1,SVSPGYNEQF
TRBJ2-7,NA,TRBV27,ASGRAGNYEQY
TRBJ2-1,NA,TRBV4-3,ASSQGLAGAESEQF
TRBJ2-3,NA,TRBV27,ASSLSGLAGGSSTDTQY
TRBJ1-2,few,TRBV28,ASSPRVGARKNYGYT
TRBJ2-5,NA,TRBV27,ASARLAGKETQY
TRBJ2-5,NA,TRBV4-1,ASSQVTIGQIQETQY
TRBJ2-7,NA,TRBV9,ASSVDSGSGNEQY
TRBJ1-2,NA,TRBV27,ASSQQGRDYGYT
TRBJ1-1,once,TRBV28,ASSLAQVNTEAF
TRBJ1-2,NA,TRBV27,ASRGDSYGYT
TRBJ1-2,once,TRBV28,ASSLGQGRLGYGYT
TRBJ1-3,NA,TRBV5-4,ASSGPGQGWTGNTIY
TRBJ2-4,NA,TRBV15,ATGQGEGSGNIQY
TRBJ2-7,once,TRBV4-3,ASSLWTGVGYEQY
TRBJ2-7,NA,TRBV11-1,ASSLRTSPYEQY
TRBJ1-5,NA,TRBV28,ASSLLGYNQPQH
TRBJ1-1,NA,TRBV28,ASSPAWGKDTEAF
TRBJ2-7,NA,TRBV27,ASSPTVEAEQY
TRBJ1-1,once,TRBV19,ASSIGGRDTLNTEAF
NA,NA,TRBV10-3,AITQGQGLYEQY
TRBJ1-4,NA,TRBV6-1,ASSDSWTDANEKLF
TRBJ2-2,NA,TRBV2,ASSEKLGQGDGELF
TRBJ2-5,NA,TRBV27,ASRYTGRSEGTQY
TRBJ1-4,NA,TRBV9,ASSVTPGRNEKLF
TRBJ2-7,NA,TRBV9,ASSVTEGLGVYEQY
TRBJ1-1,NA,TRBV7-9,ASSLPHSGDMDEAF
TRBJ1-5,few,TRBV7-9,ASSLGPQPQH
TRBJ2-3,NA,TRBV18,ASSPDPRPEDTQY
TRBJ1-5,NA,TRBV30,AWSVGGNQPQH
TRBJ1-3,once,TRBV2,ASSAGQDLSGNTIY
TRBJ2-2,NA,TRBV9,ASSVRTSRADGELF
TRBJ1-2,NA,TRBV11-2,ASSSFRGQDNYGYT
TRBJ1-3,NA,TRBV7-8,ASSRLGTRPSSGNTIY
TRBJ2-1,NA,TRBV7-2,ASSFYSYNEQF
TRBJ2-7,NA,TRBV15,ATSRGLAGLYEQY
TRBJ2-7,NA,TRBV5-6,ASRVRDTYEQY
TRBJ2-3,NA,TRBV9,ASSVGGAGVGDTQY
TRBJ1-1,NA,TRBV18,ASSPDGGVRMNTEAF
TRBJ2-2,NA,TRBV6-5,ASSYSGIGELF
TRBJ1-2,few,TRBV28,ASSPPQGWYGYT
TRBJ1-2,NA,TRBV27,ASSYAGGNNYGYT
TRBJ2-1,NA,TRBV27,ASSPLVAGVNEQF
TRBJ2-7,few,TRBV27,ASSPGTSGDNEQY
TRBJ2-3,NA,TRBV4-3,ASSQELAGGTDTQY